Listed here are 27 T cell receptor beta chains from one sample, sequenced in a study of technical replicates of blood from several donors. The data were produced by immunoSEQ multiplex PCR, yet TCRdb's version contains in-frame clones alone and is incomplete. The sample contains under 95,000 clones, about 94% of which appear only once. The sample was T cells isolated from PBMCs. The origin of the receptors is a human donor in good health.

The chain is built from TRBV28 and TRBJ2-5; D might be TRBD1 (6 bases). V gave up 5 bases and J gave up 0 bases, with 22 bases separating them. The CDR3 is 18 residues long. Germline CDR1 reads MDHEN; CDR2 reads SYDVKM. CDR3 nucleotide sequence: TGTGCCAGCAGTCCAACCCCGGGACAAGGATCGTACCAAGAGACCCAGTACTTC. Protein: CASSPTPGQGSYQETQYF.

The V gene is TRBV30, the J gene TRBJ1-3; D remains ambiguous. The germline CDR1 and CDR2 sequences are GTSNPN and SVGIG (reference sequence). CDR3 length: 14 residues. V was cut by 2 bases and J by 0 bases, with 8 bases left in between. The CDR3 protein is CAWSSGNSGNTIYF. DNA for the CDR3: TGTGCCTGGAGTTCCGGGAACTCTGGAAACACCATATATTTT.

The V gene is TRBV28, the J gene TRBJ2-7; tentative D call: TRBD1 (6 bases). CDR1 and CDR2 (germline): MDHEN, SYDVKM. The CDR3 totals 15 residues. V dropped 6 bases and J dropped 2 bases, with 17 bases sitting between them. The CDR3 bases are TGTGCCAGCAGAATCACAGGGCGGCTCGCCTACGAGCAGTACTTC. Amino acids: CASRITGRLAYEQYF.

V is TRBV9 and J is TRBJ1-4; D is unresolved. Per the germline V gene, CDR1 is SGDLS and CDR2 is YYNGEE. CDR3 length: 15 amino acids. V was trimmed by 0 bases and J by 5 bases, leaving 11 bases between them. The CDR3 DNA is TGTGCCAGCAGCGTAGTTAGACCGAGGAATGAAAAACTGTTTTTT. This encodes CASSVVRPRNEKLFF. The full variable domain, in which reference TRBV9 and TRBJ1-4 provide the parts outside the CDR3, is DSGVTQTPKHLITATGQRVTLRCSPRSGDLSVYWYQQSLDQGLQFLIQYYNGEERAKGNILERFSAQQFPDLHSELNLSSLELGDSALYFCASSVVRPRNEKLFFGSGTQLSVL.

The chain combines TRBV9 with TRBJ2-1; D may be TRBD2 (5 bases). CDR1 and CDR2 (germline): SGDLS, YYNGEE. V was cut by 0 bases and J by 7 bases, with 11 bases left in between. The CDR3 runs to 14 residues. The CDR3 region is CASSVGRSRNEQFF. The CDR3 nucleotides read TGTGCCAGCAGCGTAGGGAGGTCACGAAATGAGCAGTTCTTC.

The chain recombines TRBV27 with TRBJ2-3; 9 bases fit TRBD2. J was trimmed by 3 bases and V by 7 bases; bases with no gene match: 23. From germline, CDR1 is MNHEY and CDR2 SMNVEV (reference sequence). The CDR3 length is 20 residues. CDR3 sequence reads: CASTTLGEASGDLWTDTQYF. The CDR3, as DNA: TGTGCCAGCACCACCTTAGGGGAGGCTAGCGGGGACCTTTGGACAGATACGCAGTATTTT.

The J gene is TRBJ2-3, the V gene TRBV9; 10 nucleotides line up with TRBD1. The junction had 5 bases not matched to a gene; V was cut back by 2 bases and J by 5 bases. Per germline, CDR1 SGDLS and CDR2 YYNGEE. CDR3 size: 15 residues. CDR3 in amino acids: CASSVEGTGVDTQYF. CDR3 sequence (DNA): TGTGCCAGCAGCGTCGAGGGGACAGGGGTAGATACGCAGTATTTT.

The CDR3 loop reads CASSQSSPATNEKLFF. CDR3 nucleotides: TGCGCCAGCAGTCAATCTTCACCAGCAACTAATGAAAAACTGTTTTTT. The chain recombines TRBV23-1 with TRBJ1-4; D is unclear. TRBV23-1 is an ORF, with its function uncertain. There are 16 residues in the CDR3. With 0 bases removed from V and 0 bases from J, the gap between germline ends came to 8 bases.

This chain uses TRBV4-2 with TRBJ2-5; D gene uncertain. The CDR3 runs 13 residues. Trimming left V 0 bases short and J 7 bases short, with 9 bases between. CDR1 is LGHNA, CDR2 YNFKEQ, per germline. In DNA, the CDR3 is TGTGCCAGCAGCCAAGATAACTTCGGGACCCAGTACTTC. It translates to CASSQDNFGTQYF.

This clone showed up just once. Relative to the germline gene, one junction end is altered; a read error may explain this. The rearrangement links TRBV5-1 to TRBJ2-1, with 7 bases identical to TRBD2. This CDR3 has 13 amino acids. Germline CDR1 SGHRS, CDR2 YFSETQ. Here the CDR3 DNA reads TGCGCGAGCACTCTAGCGGACTACAATGAGCAGTTCTTC. The encoded protein is CASTLADYNEQFF.

The CDR3 loop is CASSTGTENSPLHF. The CDR3 bases are TGTGCCAGCTCAACTGGGACAGAAAATTCACCCCTCCACTTT. The genes are TRBV18 and TRBJ1-6; 7 bases match TRBD1. The CDR3 extends over 14 amino acids. V shed 5 bases, J shed 7 bases, and the junction held 5 bases outside the gene matches. Germline CDR1 KGHSH, CDR2 LQKENI. Drawing the rest from reference TRBV18 and TRBJ1-6, the complete variable domain is NAGVMQNPRHLVRRRGQEARLRCSPMKGHSHVYWYRQLPEEGLKFMVYLQKENIIDESGMPKERFSAEFPKEGPSILRIQQVVRGDSAAYFCASSTGTENSPLHFGNGTRLTVT.

This sequence joins TRBV6-5 and TRBJ2-7; unclear D gene. This CDR3 has 13 amino acids. V was trimmed by 4 bases and J by 4 bases, leaving 11 bases between them. Germline V lookup: CDR1 MNHEY, CDR2 SVGAGI. CDR3 sequence (DNA): TGTGCCAGCAGTTTCGGAGTAAAATACGAGCAGTACTTC. This translates into CASSFGVKYEQYF.

The chain employs TRBV19 and TRBJ1-1; 9 nucleotides match TRBD1. CDR3 length equals 20 residues. CDR1 and CDR2 (germline): LNHDA, SQIVND (reference sequence). The junction had 18 bases not matched to a gene; V was cut back by 4 bases and J by 0 bases. CDR3 DNA sequence: TGTGCCAGTAGTACCTACCGGGACAGGGTCGGGGGGCTACTGAACACTGAAGCTTTCTTT. It codes for CASSTYRDRVGGLLNTEAFF.

This clone came up once. The rearrangement links TRBV7-2 to TRBJ1-2; tentative D call: TRBD1 (6 bases). V was clipped by 2 bases and J by 8 bases, with 9 bases between them. The CDR3 runs 12 residues. In germline, CDR1 is SGHTA, CDR2 FQGNSA. CDR3: CASSLWGRGYTF. In DNA, the CDR3 is TGTGCCAGCAGCTTATGGGGGCGCGGCTACACCTTC.

The CDR3 DNA reads as TGTGCCAGCAGCCTTGACAGGGGGCGCGGCGGGGAGCTGTTTTTT. Its protein is CASSLDRGRGGELFF. This chain joins TRBV11-2 and TRBJ2-2; 10 positions match TRBD1. Germline V CDR1 and CDR2: SGHAT, FQNNGV. Trimming cost V 5 bases and J 7 bases; bases outside gene matches: 7. The CDR3 runs 15 residues.

The chain couples TRBV7-9 to TRBJ1-5; unclear D gene. The CDR3 is made up of 15 amino acids. Germline loops: CDR1 SEHNR, CDR2 FQNEAQ (reference sequence). Trimming removed 3 bases at V and 6 bases at J, with 15 bases between. The CDR3 DNA reads as TGTGCCAGCAGCTTCCCCCCCAGTCGTGGTCAGCCCCAGCATTTT. As protein: CASSFPPSRGQPQHF.

The J gene is TRBJ2-7, the V gene TRBV4-1, with D possibly matching TRBD2 (5 bases). The CDR3 sequence is 14 residues long. Per germline, CDR1 MGHRA and CDR2 YSYEKL. V was pared by 1 base and J by 2 bases, with 9 bases between. CDR3 protein: CASSQVGGTYEQYF. CDR3 in DNA: TGCGCCAGCAGCCAAGTAGGAGGAACCTACGAGCAGTACTTC.

The chain uses TRBV10-1 and TRBJ2-3, with 9 bases lining up with TRBD2. The germline V gene encodes CDR1 WNHNN and CDR2 SYGVQD (reference sequence). The CDR3 spans 17 residues. V gave up 6 bases and J gave up 1 base; unmatched junction bases: 11. The CDR3 DNA sequence: TGCGCCAGCAGCTCCCTGGCTAGCGGGATGGGCACAGATACGCAGTATTTT. Residues: CASSSLASGMGTDTQYF.

The chain recombines TRBV5-1 with TRBJ1-2, with D unclear. This CDR3 is built from 18 residues. Per the germline V gene, CDR1 is SGHRS and CDR2 is YFSETQ. Trimming took 3 bases from V and 4 from J, leaving 25 bases between them. CDR3 in amino acids: CASSWMSADAADLYGYTF. CDR3 sequence (DNA): TGCGCCAGCAGCTGGATGTCGGCGGATGCTGCAGACCTCTATGGCTACACCTTC.

The genes are TRBV29-1 and TRBJ2-6, with 8 bases aligning to TRBD1. The length of the CDR3 is 16 residues. Germline CDR1 SQVTM, CDR2 ANQGSEA. The trim removed 6 bases at V and 3 bases at J, leaving 10 bases unmatched. The CDR3 here is CSVAGQGARGANVLTF. The DNA of the CDR3 is TGCAGCGTCGCCGGGCAGGGGGCACGTGGGGCCAACGTCCTGACTTTC.

This chain links TRBV19 with TRBJ1-1, with D possibly TRBD1 on 6 matching bases. The length of the CDR3 is 15 residues. Trimming stripped 7 bases from V and 3 bases from J, with 18 bases between. Germline V gene data show CDR1 as LNHDA and CDR2 as SQIVND (reference sequence). CDR3 nucleotide sequence: TGTGCCAGTACTGGGGGCTTTATCGGCGACACTGAAGCTTTCTTT. This translates into CASTGGFIGDTEAFF.

This sequence joins TRBV5-1 and TRBJ2-7, with 9 bases matching TRBD2. After removal of 4 bases from V and 6 bases from J, the junction contained 8 bases not matched to a gene. Looked up from germline, CDR1 is SGHRS and CDR2 is YFSETQ. There are 14 residues in the CDR3. CDR3 in amino acids: CASSRGTSSGEQYF. For the CDR3, the DNA is TGCGCCAGCAGCAGAGGGACTAGCTCGGGCGAGCAGTACTTC. Variable domain in full (rest from reference TRBV5-1 and TRBJ2-7): KAGVTQTPRYLIKTRGQQVTLSCSPISGHRSVSWYQQTPGQGLQFLFEYFSETQRNKGNFPGRFSGRQFSNSRSEMNVSTLELGDSALYLCASSRGTSSGEQYFGPGTRLTVT.

CDR3 nucleotide sequence: TGTGCCAGCTCACCACTAAAGGGTCGAGCGGGTGAAAAACTGTTTTTT. This codes for CASSPLKGRAGEKLFF. The V and J genes are TRBV18 and TRBJ1-4, with D unresolved. With 1 base removed from V and 7 bases from J, the gap between germline ends came to 16 bases. Per the germline V gene, CDR1 is KGHSH and CDR2 is LQKENI. This CDR3 has 16 residues.

This chain joins TRBV5-1 and TRBJ1-1, with TRBD1 identical over 7 bases. Unmatched junction bases numbered 9, after V lost 4 bases and J lost 6 bases. The germline V gene encodes CDR1 SGHRS and CDR2 YFSETQ. The CDR3 has 14 amino acids. The CDR3 region is CASSHGQGEAEAFF. The CDR3, as DNA: TGCGCCAGCAGCCATGGGCAGGGGGAGGCTGAAGCTTTCTTT.

This clone was found once. The chain couples TRBV11-2 to TRBJ1-5; the match to TRBD1 covers 11 bases. The CDR3 totals 18 residues. Germline V gives CDR1 SGHAT, CDR2 FQNNGV. The junction had 9 bases not matched to a gene; V was cut back by 1 base and J by 4 bases. The CDR3 nucleotides read TGTGCCAGCAGCTTAGGGCAATGGACAGGGGGCCGGAATCAGCCCCAGCATTTT. The encoded protein is CASSLGQWTGGRNQPQHF.

This chain joins TRBV28 and TRBJ1-5; a possible D gene is TRBD1 (5 bases). V dropped 8 bases and J dropped 3 bases, with 20 bases sitting between them. The V gene's germline CDR1 is MDHEN and CDR2 SYDVKM. The CDR3 contains 16 residues. CDR3 sequence: CASQPMGLRINQPQHF. In DNA form, the CDR3 reads TGTGCCAGCCAACCCATGGGACTTAGGATCAATCAGCCCCAGCATTTT.

The rearrangement links TRBV7-2 to TRBJ1-1; D perhaps matches TRBD1 (5 bases). The germline gives CDR1 SGHTA, CDR2 FQGNSA. Trimming removed 4 bases from V and 1 base from J, with 13 bases in between. The CDR3 loop spans 15 amino acids. The CDR3 bases are TGTGCCAGCAGCTCCCTCGGGACTGCGAACACTGAAGCTTTCTTT. Protein sequence: CASSSLGTANTEAFF.